This T cell receptor beta chain stems from a study of blood T cells in healthy people across ages (dated by TCRdb to about 2015). Turning to the overall study: In model experiments, roughly one uniquely barcoded TCR beta cDNA molecule per two T cells was captured by template switching. The study measured age-related changes in TCR beta repertoire diversity using deep sequencing normalized with unique cDNA molecular identifiers. The donors were split into four age groups: young (average around 17 years), middle-aged (39), aged (over 55) and long-lived (roughly 88). To avoid experimental bias, donors of different ages were spread randomly across the sequencing lanes. For two donors (one aged 18 to 29 and one aged 80 or older), the study analyzed two additional independent replicas of 1 million unique cDNA reads from the same blood draw.

What the authors observed across the whole study: Observed TCR beta diversity per million T cells fell roughly linearly with age, and a significant reduction was already apparent by age around 40. Donor CMV infection status was unknown, potentially confounding age-related changes in expanded clonotypes. Observed TCR beta diversity correlated strongly with the percentage of naive T cells measured by flow cytometry. Estimates of total diversity from one million sequenced T cells were regarded as lower bounds and underestimates. Compared with the aged group, the long-lived group had more naive CD4+ T cells, fewer expanded clones and increased TCR diversity, a pattern suggesting age selection. Because profiling used bulk unsorted PBMCs, naive and antigen-experienced compartments could not be compared conclusively.

This clonotype was observed a single time. Its recognized antigen is unknown. Base qualities are not provided; no much larger clone lies one nucleotide away. Receptors were amplified or captured by 5' RACE. Sequenced using an Illumina HiSeq 2500. A second PCR of roughly 6 to 12 cycles was performed with a sample-barcoded 5' primer and a J-beta primer mix. A unique molecular identifier was introduced onto each TCR beta cDNA molecule by a template-switch 5' adaptor carrying 12 random nucleotides. Each sample yielded at least 2.5 million CDR3-containing paired-end reads. All of the RNA was converted into first-strand cDNA using the Mint cDNA synthesis kit, with a TRBC-specific oligonucleotide serving as the primer. Following uracil-DNA glycosylase treatment, all cDNA underwent a first 18-cycle PCR with the universal primers M1SS and BC2_uni_R. On the study's bioinformatics: Each sample was normalized by randomly selecting 1 million high-quality reads, each carrying a distinct molecular identifier. Reads sharing molecular identifiers were discarded rather than binned into consensus sequences. CDR3 identification, clonotype clustering and error correction used MiTCR with a Q25 quality threshold and the strictest error-elimination algorithm. A nonparametric unseen species model with Euler transformation was used to estimate a lower bound on total TCR beta diversity. Through fastp at Q25 and MiXCR, TCRdb rebuilt clones from the public reads, retaining in-frame beta chains. Rows with one shared CDR3 protein collapse into an entry with the most common genes and DNA. These V and J calls rely on TCRdb rather than the paper's analysis. The sample table contains some 1.4 million distinct CDR3 sequences; only one count was recorded for 35% to 45% of them. Together, the top ten hold roughly 7.9% of the sample.

Systemically healthy Caucasian individuals from Russia, 39 in total and aged about 6 to 100 years, were included as donors. Ten milliliters of peripheral blood were drawn from each donor into EDTA-treated Vacutainer tubes. Ficoll-Paque density-gradient centrifugation was used to isolate PBMCs, with at least 7 million per sample. Total RNA, at least 6 micrograms per sample, was extracted from PBMCs with Trizol reagent. The percentages of naive CD45RAhigh/CD27high T cells were determined by flow cytometry on a PBMC aliquot from every donor. Measured from the cysteine to the phenylalanine, the CDR3 is 18 residues long. Only the CDR3 part of the read is kept: 54 bases, read in frame from the first base. CDR1 is given as DFQATT and CDR2 as SNEGSKA, both from the germline V gene (reference sequence).

The chain is encoded by TRBV20-1 joined to TRBJ2-1; 14 bases in the junction line up with TRBD2. The last part of the DNA fits TRBJ2-7 better; the J call may be wrong. What was sequenced was blood. This TCR derives from a woman aged 18-29 years in good health. Read as DNA, the sequence is TGCAGTGCTAGTCCGACTAGCGGGAGGGGGGCCTCCTACAATGAGCAGTACTTC. Translated, this gives CSASPTSGRGASYNEQYF.